This TCR beta chain is from a study of identical twins. Notes on the study in general: Its conclusions, products of cross-sectional statistical analysis, did not come from following the same donors. Surplus twin overlap in beta out-of-frame sequences was less pronounced.

In TCRdb, the 5' RACE reads were re-called with MiXCR into one record per CDR3 protein. Here the sample spans about 720,000 distinct CDR3 sequences, 18% being singletons. The ends were cut back, 2 bases at V and 1 base at J, with 11 bases in the middle. Germline V gene lookup returns CDR1 SGHRS and CDR2 YFSETQ. This CDR3 is built from 15 residues. This clonotype has only a few counts. Its specificity is unknown. The same specimen was also included in a second study, on T cells expressing NK-cell markers. That source reports: The HCMV specificity of the expanded NKG2C+ T cell clones stayed unresolved.

The V gene is TRBV5-1, the J gene TRBJ2-3; TRBD1 might be the D (6 bases). The material sequenced was PBMCs. The sequence came from a young woman in good health. CDR3: CASSFPGVGTDTQYF. The CDR3 DNA follows: TGCGCCAGCAGCTTTCCAGGGGTCGGCACAGATACGCAGTATTTT. Complete variable domain (other parts from reference TRBV5-1 and TRBJ2-3): KAGVTQTPRYLIKTRGQQVTLSCSPISGHRSVSWYQQTPGQGLQFLFEYFSETQRNKGNFPGRFSGRQFSNSRSEMNVSTLELGDSALYLCASSFPGVGTDTQYFGPGTRLTVL.